This entry lists 2 T cell receptor beta chains sequenced from one sample in a study of CD8 T cells in Susac syndrome. Reverse transcription of about 0.45 to 1 ug RNA used random hexamers. TCRdb passed the immunoSEQ multiplex PCR reads through MiXCR, listing each CDR3 protein once. The sample consists of around 100,000 distinct CDR3 sequences, 95% of them appearing once. The sequenced material came from CD8+ T cells from PBMCs. These receptors came from a human donor with Susac syndrome.

The CDR3, as DNA: TGTGCCAGCAGCCCACCGGGGTCCGGAGTGAGGGAGCAGTACTTC. Its protein is CASSPPGSGVREQYF. J is TRBJ2-7 and V is TRBV14, with a possible D match to TRBD2 (5 bases). This CDR3 spans 15 amino acids. V dropped 4 bases and J dropped 7 bases, with 20 bases sitting between them. Germline V lookup: CDR1 SGHDN, CDR2 FVKESK.

The CDR3, as DNA: TGTGCCAGCAGCCTCGATCCCCACCCCAGGGACACCGGGGAGCTGTTTTTT. Its translation is CASSLDPHPRDTGELFF. The rearrangement joins TRBV7-6 to TRBJ2-2, with D possibly being TRBD1 (5 bases). V was shortened by 5 bases and J by 3 bases, with 19 bases between the two germline ends. The germline V gene encodes CDR1 SGHVS and CDR2 FNYEAQ. This CDR3 has 17 amino acids.